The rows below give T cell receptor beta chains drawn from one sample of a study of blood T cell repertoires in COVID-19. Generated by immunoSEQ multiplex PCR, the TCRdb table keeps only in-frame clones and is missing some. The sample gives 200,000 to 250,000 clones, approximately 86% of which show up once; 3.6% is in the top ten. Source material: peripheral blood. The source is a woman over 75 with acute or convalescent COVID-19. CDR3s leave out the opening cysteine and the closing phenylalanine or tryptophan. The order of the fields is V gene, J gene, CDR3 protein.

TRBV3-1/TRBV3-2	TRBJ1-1	ASSQGSHRNTEAF
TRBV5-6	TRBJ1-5	ASSFRGTSGNQPQH
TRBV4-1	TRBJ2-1	ASSQVSSGGNEQF
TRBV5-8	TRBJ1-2	ASSHLWGDGYT
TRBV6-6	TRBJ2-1	ASRTYQRGGFGEQF
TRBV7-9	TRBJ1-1	ASSLGDSTEAF
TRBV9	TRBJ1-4	ASSPGGGTGNEKLF
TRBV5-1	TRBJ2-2	ASSPYGRANTGELF
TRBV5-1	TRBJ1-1	ASSPVGQVYTEAF
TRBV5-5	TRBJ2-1	ASSLLGLAGVDEQF
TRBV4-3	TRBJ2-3	ASSQERQGAGTDTQY
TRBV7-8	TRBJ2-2	ASRRDRVIYAGELF
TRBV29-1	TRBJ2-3	SVEVYRESPDTQY
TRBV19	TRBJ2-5	ASSIRQAETQY
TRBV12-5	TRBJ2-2	ASVHAQGPDTGELF
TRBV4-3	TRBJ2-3	ASSHMTSTDTQY
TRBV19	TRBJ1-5	ASNPNPRDRSLGQPQH
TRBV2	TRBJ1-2	ASSELSGYT
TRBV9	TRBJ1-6	APRQSSSYNSPLH
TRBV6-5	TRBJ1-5	ASRETGVNQPQH
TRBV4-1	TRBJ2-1	ASSGAGSSYNEQF
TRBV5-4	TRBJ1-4	ASRTQGTEKLF